This T cell receptor (beta chain) was captured by sequencing in a study of blood T cell repertoires in COVID-19. In the authors' methods: Nucleated cell number was recorded as an estimate derived from reference gene primer amplification. Measured with immunoSEQ multiplex PCR; TCRdb has only the in-frame clones, and not every one. The V and J calls and clone size are taken from that table; D and trimming were inferred from the DNA. The repertoire holds over 200,000 clones, around 89% seen once, with roughly 9% in the top ten. Trimming took 4 bases from V and 2 from J, leaving 8 bases between them. The CDR3 runs 14 residues. Germline V gene data show CDR1 as SGHTA and CDR2 as FQGNSA. Cohort placement rested on clinical history that participants reported themselves.

The sequenced sample was PBMCs or T cells enriched from blood (not recorded which). The chain joins TRBV7-2 to TRBJ2-2; no firm D call. This TCR was recovered from a man aged 40-50 years who had recovered from COVID-19. CDR3 sequence: CASSSIFNTGELFF. CDR3 bases: TGTGCCAGCAGCTCTATATTTAACACCGGGGAGCTGTTTTTT.